The 29 T cell receptor beta chains given below trace back to one sample, sequenced in a study of shared clonotypes between healthy human individuals. Only in-frame clones appear in the TCRdb table, and some are missing; sequencing was by immunoSEQ multiplex PCR. The sample includes roughly 700,000 clones, less than 95% seen only once; the top ten take roughly 36%. The sample comprised memory CD8+ T cells from PBMCs. Subset meaning: CD45RO+ cells pooled with CCR7-negative TemRA cells. The origin of the receptors is a man between 18 and 35 years old in good health. Some clones in this sample may be carry-over from other donors' samples.

The chain has TRBV6-6 and TRBJ2-1; D is undetermined. The CDR3 runs 14 residues. Germline V gene lookup returns CDR1 MNHNY and CDR2 SVGAGI (reference sequence). V was cut by 1 base and J by 5 bases, with 9 bases left in between. CDR3 sequence (DNA): TGTGCCAGCAGTTACTTGAGGACCCACAATGAGCAGTTCTTC. It specifies CASSYLRTHNEQFF.

J is TRBJ1-1 and V is TRBV7-9, with D tentatively TRBD1 (5 bases). Germline-derived CDR1 and CDR2 are SEHNR and FQNEAQ (reference sequence). The V gene lost 4 bases and the J gene lost 2 bases, with 8 bases spanning the gap. This CDR3 comprises 13 residues. The CDR3 DNA reads as TGTGCCAGCAGCTCCAGGGTAAACACTGAAGCTTTCTTT. This gives the protein CASSSRVNTEAFF.

The chain recombines TRBV5-4 with TRBJ2-7, with 9 bases matching TRBD1. CDR3 size: 15 residues. Losses at the gene ends were 2 bases for V and 0 bases for J; bases not matched to a gene: 3. Looked up from germline, CDR1 is SGHNT and CDR2 is YYREEE (reference sequence). The CDR3 sequence is CASSFAQGASYEQYF. The CDR3 DNA is TGTGCCAGCAGCTTCGCACAGGGGGCCTCCTACGAGCAGTACTTC.

In this sample, this clone turned up a few times. CDR3 DNA: TGCAGCGCCAGAGACACCCCGAACTATGGCTACACCTTC. The encoded protein is CSARDTPNYGYTF. The J gene is TRBJ1-2, the V gene TRBV29-1; D call uncertain. The V gene's germline CDR1 is SQVTM and CDR2 ANQGSEA. The CDR3 is made up of 13 amino acids. V lost 7 bases to trimming and J lost 2 bases, with 14 bases between them.

This chain connects TRBV7-3 to TRBJ2-1; 8 nucleotides line up with TRBD2. The CDR3 is 15 residues long. CDR1 SGHTA and CDR2 FQGTGA come from the germline V gene. The trim removed 5 bases at V and 0 bases at J, leaving 3 bases unmatched. The CDR3 protein is CASSGSGASYNEQFF. Here the CDR3 DNA reads TGTGCCAGCAGCGGTAGCGGGGCCTCCTACAATGAGCAGTTCTTC.

The chain joins TRBV29-1 to TRBJ1-1; no reliable D call. The CDR3 totals 12 residues. Germline V gives CDR1 SQVTM, CDR2 ANQGSEA. The germline V and J ends were trimmed by 3 bases and 1 base, with 6 bases remaining between them. In DNA, the CDR3 is TGCAGCGTTGACCTGGCGAACACTGAAGCTTTCTTT. As protein: CSVDLANTEAFF. Full variable domain (remainder filled in from reference TRBV29-1 and TRBJ1-1): SAVISQKPSRDICQRGTSLTIQCQVDSQVTMMFWYRQQPGQSLTLIATANQGSEATYESGFVIDKFPISRPNLTFSTLTVSNMSPEDSSIYLCSVDLANTEAFFGQGTRLTVV.

This chain uses TRBV4-3 with TRBJ2-2; 7 bases are shared with TRBD2. The germline gives CDR1 LGHNA, CDR2 YSLEER. The trim removed 4 bases at V and 3 bases at J, leaving 14 bases unmatched. This CDR3 spans 18 amino acids. The CDR3 DNA is TGCGCCAGCAGCCCCCGAGGTTCGTTCGGGGGGTACACCGGGGAGCTGTTTTTT. Its protein is CASSPRGSFGGYTGELFF.

V is TRBV9 and J is TRBJ2-7; TRBD2 aligns across 10 bases. CDR3 length equals 14 residues. Trimming removed 4 bases from V and 1 base from J; junction bases left unmatched: 2. CDR1 is SGDLS and CDR2 is YYNGEE in the germline V gene. The CDR3 protein is CASSWTSGSYEQYF. The DNA for the CDR3 is TGTGCCAGCAGCTGGACTAGCGGTTCCTACGAGCAGTACTTC.

The chain uses TRBV7-9 and TRBJ2-2; 7 bases align to TRBD2. There are 16 residues in the CDR3. V shed 0 bases and J 3 bases; nucleotides not matched to a gene: 4. Germline V gives CDR1 SEHNR, CDR2 FQNEAQ (reference sequence). The CDR3 nucleotides read TGTGCCAGCAGCTTAGCCCCAGCGGGGCACACCGGGGAGCTGTTTTTT. Amino acid sequence: CASSLAPAGHTGELFF.

The rearrangement uses TRBV18 and TRBJ1-2, with D unresolved. The CDR3 is 15 amino acids. The germline V and J ends were trimmed by 4 bases and 5 bases, with 17 bases remaining between them. Germline V gene data show CDR1 as KGHSH and CDR2 as LQKENI. The CDR3 DNA reads as TGTGCCAGCTCACTACCGATGGGATCGGCGTATGGCTACACCTTC. Translated: CASSLPMGSAYGYTF.

CDR3 sequence (DNA): TGTGCCATCAGTGGGGAAGGGACAGTCCAAGAGACCCAGTACTTC. This translates into CAISGEGTVQETQYF. This chain joins TRBV10-3 and TRBJ2-5; 7 positions agree with TRBD1. Germline CDR1 is ENHRY and CDR2 is SYGVKD. Trimming took 4 bases from V and 1 from J; bases not matched to a gene: 6. This CDR3 is 15 amino acids long.

The chain employs TRBV5-6 and TRBJ1-5, with D possibly TRBD1 on 6 matching bases. V was cut by 4 bases and J by 2 bases, with 16 bases left in between. The CDR3 is 16 amino acids. Per germline, CDR1 SGHDT and CDR2 YYEEEE. The CDR3 region has the DNA TGTGCCAGCAGCCCTGAGGGGGGAATAGGCAATCAGCCCCAGCATTTT. As protein: CASSPEGGIGNQPQHF.

The chain joins TRBV9 to TRBJ1-2; 7 bases align to TRBD1. V lost 0 bases to trimming and J lost 6 bases; unmatched junction nucleotides: 14. CDR3 length: 17 residues. The germline V gene encodes CDR1 SGDLS and CDR2 YYNGEE. Here the CDR3 DNA reads TGTGCCAGCAGCGTAGAGGGACAGAGCTTCCAGTTGGATGGCTACACCTTC. Its translation: CASSVEGQSFQLDGYTF. Together with reference TRBV9 and TRBJ1-2, the CDR3 gives the full variable domain: DSGVTQTPKHLITATGQRVTLRCSPRSGDLSVYWYQQSLDQGLQFLIQYYNGEERAKGNILERFSAQQFPDLHSELNLSSLELGDSALYFCASSVEGQSFQLDGYTFGSGTRLTVV.

The gene calls are TRBV4-1 and TRBJ2-3, with TRBD2 identical over 8 bases. The length of the CDR3 is 17 residues. V was pared by 1 base and J by 4 bases, with 10 bases of the junction left unmatched. Germline V gene sequence: CDR1 MGHRA, CDR2 YSYEKL. Here the CDR3 reads CASSQVYRGRTADTQYF. Written as DNA, the CDR3 is TGCGCCAGCAGCCAAGTTTATCGCGGGAGGACGGCAGATACGCAGTATTTT.

The V gene is TRBV27, the J gene TRBJ1-3; TRBD1 might be the D (6 bases). The V gene lost 7 bases and the J gene lost 0 bases, with 13 bases spanning the gap. Germline CDR1 MNHEY, CDR2 SMNVEV (reference sequence). CDR3 length: 15 amino acids. For the CDR3, the DNA is TGTGCCAGCAAACAGACAGGTGTCTCTGGAAACACCATATATTTT. This sequence encodes CASKQTGVSGNTIYF.

V and J are TRBV27 and TRBJ1-2; perhaps TRBD1 as D (5 bases). The germline gives CDR1 MNHEY, CDR2 SMNVEV (reference sequence). The germline V and J ends were trimmed by 5 bases and 6 bases, with 16 bases remaining between them. This CDR3 has 14 residues. This CDR3 is CASSPKTALDGYTF. The CDR3 coding sequence is TGTGCCAGCAGTCCGAAGACAGCTTTGGATGGCTACACCTTC.

V gene TRBV27 combines with J gene TRBJ1-1; possible D gene TRBD1, 6 bases. This CDR3 spans 15 amino acids. From germline, CDR1 is MNHEY and CDR2 SMNVEV (reference sequence). Between the trimmed V and J ends, which lost 1 base and 2 bases, there was a span of 11 bases. The CDR3 region has the DNA TGTGCCAGCAGTTTATTTTACAGGGCTAACACTGAAGCTTTCTTT. Its translation is CASSLFYRANTEAFF.

The rearrangement joins TRBV2 to TRBJ1-5; tentatively, D is TRBD1 (6 bases). Germline CDR1 SNHLY, CDR2 FYNNEI. V lost 6 bases, J lost 8 bases, and 23 bases lay in between. This CDR3 has 16 amino acids. The CDR3 sequence: CASSRSRTATPEPQHF. The CDR3 coding sequence is TGTGCCAGCAGCCGAAGCAGGACAGCCACCCCTGAGCCCCAGCATTTT.

Notes on this clone: Additional DNA sequences in this sample encode the identical CDR3. The rearrangement links TRBV28 to TRBJ1-1; a possible D gene is TRBD1 (6 bases). The CDR3 is made up of 15 amino acids. Germline V gene lookup returns CDR1 MDHEN and CDR2 SYDVKM. V was pared by 0 bases and J by 1 base, with 9 bases between. In nucleotides, the CDR3 is TGTGCCAGCAGTTTATGGGGGACAAGGAACACTGAAGCTTTCTTT. This codes for CASSLWGTRNTEAFF.

This clone was observed a handful of times. The rearrangement links TRBV4-2 to TRBJ2-1, with a possible D match to TRBD2 (6 bases). The length of the CDR3 is 15 residues. Deletions cut 1 base from V and 5 bases from J, with 12 bases between. Per the germline V gene, CDR1 is LGHNA and CDR2 is YNFKEQ. CDR3 in DNA: TGTGCCAGCAGCCAAGCGGGAGAGGACCACAATGAGCAGTTCTTC. Its translation is CASSQAGEDHNEQFF.

In the case of this clone: Additional DNA sequences in this sample encode the identical CDR3. The chain has TRBV11-2 and TRBJ2-5; weak D call: TRBD1 (5 bases). The V gene lost 3 bases and the J gene lost 3 bases, with 5 bases spanning the gap. The CDR3 spans 12 residues. Germline CDR1 SGHAT, CDR2 FQNNGV. DNA for the CDR3: TGTGCCAGCAGCTTGACAGAAGAGACCCAGTACTTC. This codes for CASSLTEETQYF.

The gene calls are TRBV29-1 and TRBJ2-1; 7 nucleotides align to TRBD1. Looked up from germline, CDR1 is SQVTM and CDR2 is ANQGSEA. The CDR3 extends over 13 amino acids. V lost 1 base to trimming and J lost 12 bases; unmatched junction nucleotides: 9. The CDR3 coding sequence is TGCAGCGTTGAAGGTCGTGACAGGGCCCGGCAGTTCTTC. Protein sequence: CSVEGRDRARQFF.

This rearrangement joins TRBV11-2 to TRBJ2-7, with 12 bases aligning to TRBD1. The CDR3 is 15 residues long. V dropped 7 bases and J dropped 6; count of bases not matched to a gene: 10. CDR1 and CDR2 (germline): SGHAT, FQNNGV. CDR3 coding DNA: TGTGCCAGCACCTTGATCTGGGACAGGGGGCTCGAGCAGTACTTC. Its translation: CASTLIWDRGLEQYF.

This clone was seen a single time. V usage is TRBV28 and J usage is TRBJ2-3, with a weak D call TRBD2 (5 bases). The CDR3 length is 20 residues. Germline lookup yields CDR1 MDHEN and CDR2 SYDVKM. Trimming shortened V by 4 bases and J by 0 bases, and 26 bases separated the two germline ends. CDR3 region: CASSSLFPDGVRDSTDTQYF. The DNA for the CDR3 is TGTGCCAGCAGTTCTCTTTTTCCCGACGGGGTGAGGGATAGCACAGATACGCAGTATTTT.

This chain links TRBV4-3 with TRBJ1-2, with D possibly matching TRBD1 (5 bases). The CDR3 covers 18 residues. V dropped 0 bases and J dropped 4 bases, with 21 bases sitting between them. Germline loops: CDR1 LGHNA, CDR2 YSLEER. DNA for the CDR3: TGCGCCAGCAGCCAAGATAGAGCGGCGAAGGGGCCACGCTATGGCTACACCTTC. This gives the protein CASSQDRAAKGPRYGYTF.

The chain carries TRBV5-1 and TRBJ2-2; D remains unclear. V gave up 1 base and J gave up 6 bases, with 22 bases separating them. CDR1 is SGHRS, CDR2 YFSETQ, per germline. The length of the CDR3 is 18 residues. In DNA, the CDR3 is TGCGCCAGCAGCTTGTTAAGAGTAAAGCTAGTCGGGCCCGGGGAGCTGTTTTTT. It yields the protein CASSLLRVKLVGPGELFF.

The chain combines TRBV7-6 with TRBJ2-3; 9 bases are a match to TRBD2. This CDR3 is built from 15 residues. The ends lost 1 base at V and 5 bases at J; junction bases unmatched: 4. The germline V gene has CDR1 SGHVS and CDR2 FNYEAQ. The CDR3 bases are TGTGCCAGCAGCTTAGTAGCGGGAGTCGGAGATACGCAGTATTTT. Protein sequence: CASSLVAGVGDTQYF. Looking up the rest from reference TRBV7-6 and TRBJ2-3 gives the full variable domain: GAGVSQSPRYKVTKRGQDVALRCDPISGHVSLYWYRQALGQGPEFLTYFNYEAQQDKSGLPNDRFSAERPEGSISTLTIQRTEQRDSAMYRCASSLVAGVGDTQYFGPGTRLTVL.

This clone was found a few times. This chain connects TRBV7-9 to TRBJ1-2, with unresolved D. The CDR3 consists of 10 residues. V shed 10 bases and J shed 7 bases, with 10 bases lying between them. Per the germline V gene, CDR1 is SEHNR and CDR2 is FQNEAQ (reference sequence). CDR3 sequence (DNA): TGTGCCACCCACGGCAGTGGCTACACCTTC. Amino acids: CATHGSGYTF.

The CDR3 spells CASSQDTSASTDTQYF. DNA of the CDR3: TGCGCCAGCAGCCAAGATACTAGCGCCAGCACAGATACGCAGTATTTT. The rearrangement links TRBV4-1 to TRBJ2-3; 7 nucleotides align to TRBD2. Germline V gene data show CDR1 as MGHRA and CDR2 as YSYEKL. With V trimmed by 0 bases and J by 0 bases, 3 bases remained unmatched. This CDR3 is 16 amino acids long.